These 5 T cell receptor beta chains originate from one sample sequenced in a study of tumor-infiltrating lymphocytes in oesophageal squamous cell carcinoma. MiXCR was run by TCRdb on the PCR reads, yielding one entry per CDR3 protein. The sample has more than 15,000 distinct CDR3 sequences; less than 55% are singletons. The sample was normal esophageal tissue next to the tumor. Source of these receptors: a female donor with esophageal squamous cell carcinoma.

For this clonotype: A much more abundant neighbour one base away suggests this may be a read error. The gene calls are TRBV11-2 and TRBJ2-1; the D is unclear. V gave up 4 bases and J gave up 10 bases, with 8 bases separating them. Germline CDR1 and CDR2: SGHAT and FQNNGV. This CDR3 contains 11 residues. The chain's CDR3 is CASSYHYEQFF. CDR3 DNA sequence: TGTGCCAGCAGCTACCACTACGAGCAGTTCTTC. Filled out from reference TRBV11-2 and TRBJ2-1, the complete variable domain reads EAGVAQSPRYKIIEKRQSVAFWCNPISGHATLYWYQQILGQGPKLLIQFQNNGVVDDSQLPKDRFSAERLKGVDSTLKIQPAKLEDSAVYLCASSYHYEQFFGPGTRLTVL.

The CDR3: CASSHGGAEDTQYF. CDR3 coding DNA: TGTGCCAGCAGCCACGGGGGGGCAGAAGATACGCAGTATTTT. The chain has TRBV12-3 or TRBV12-4 and TRBJ2-3, with 8 bases that match TRBD2. Germline trimming cut 6 bases from V and 5 bases from J; bases unmatched to any gene: 7. This CDR3 comprises 14 residues.

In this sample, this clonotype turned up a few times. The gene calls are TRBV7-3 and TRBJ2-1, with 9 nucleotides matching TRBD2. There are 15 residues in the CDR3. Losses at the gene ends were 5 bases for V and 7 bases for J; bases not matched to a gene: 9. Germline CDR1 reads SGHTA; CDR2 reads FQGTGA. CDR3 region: CASSPAGGGINEQFF. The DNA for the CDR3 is TGTGCCAGCAGCCCAGCGGGAGGAGGGATTAATGAGCAGTTCTTC.

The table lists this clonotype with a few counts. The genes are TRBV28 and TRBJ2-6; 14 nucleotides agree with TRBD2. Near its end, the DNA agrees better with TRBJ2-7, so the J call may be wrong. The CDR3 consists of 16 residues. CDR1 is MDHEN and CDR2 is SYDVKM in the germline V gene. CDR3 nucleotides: TGTGCCAGCAGTTCGCGGGGACTAGCGGGAGTCTACGAGCAGTACTTC. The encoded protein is CASSSRGLAGVYEQYF.

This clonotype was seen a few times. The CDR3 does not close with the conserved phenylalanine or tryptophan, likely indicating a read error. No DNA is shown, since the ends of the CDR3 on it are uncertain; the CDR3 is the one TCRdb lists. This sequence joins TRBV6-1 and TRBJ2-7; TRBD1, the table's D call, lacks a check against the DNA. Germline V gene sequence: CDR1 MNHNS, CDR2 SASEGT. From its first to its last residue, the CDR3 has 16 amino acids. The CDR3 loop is CASRDRGLGGGYTFGS.